This T cell receptor beta chain was sequenced for a study of somatic mutations in cytotoxic T cells in rheumatoid arthritis. This clone is labeled as medium-sized. In the same sample, other DNA sequences code for this CDR3. Only in-frame clones appear in the TCRdb table, and some are missing; sequencing was by immunoSEQ multiplex PCR. The sample lists some 9,800 clones; about 81% were seen once. V was trimmed by 5 bases and J by 1 base, leaving 8 bases between them. This CDR3 contains 14 residues. CDR1 is SEHNR, CDR2 FQNEAQ, per germline (reference sequence). The sequence came from a woman between 45 and 60 years old in good health. The sample taken for sequencing was CD8+ T cells sorted from blood. The gene calls are TRBV7-9 and TRBJ2-2; the D is unclear. CDR3 in DNA: TGTGCCAGCAGCCCGATACAGAACACCGGGGAGCTGTTTTTT. The encoded protein is CASSPIQNTGELFF.